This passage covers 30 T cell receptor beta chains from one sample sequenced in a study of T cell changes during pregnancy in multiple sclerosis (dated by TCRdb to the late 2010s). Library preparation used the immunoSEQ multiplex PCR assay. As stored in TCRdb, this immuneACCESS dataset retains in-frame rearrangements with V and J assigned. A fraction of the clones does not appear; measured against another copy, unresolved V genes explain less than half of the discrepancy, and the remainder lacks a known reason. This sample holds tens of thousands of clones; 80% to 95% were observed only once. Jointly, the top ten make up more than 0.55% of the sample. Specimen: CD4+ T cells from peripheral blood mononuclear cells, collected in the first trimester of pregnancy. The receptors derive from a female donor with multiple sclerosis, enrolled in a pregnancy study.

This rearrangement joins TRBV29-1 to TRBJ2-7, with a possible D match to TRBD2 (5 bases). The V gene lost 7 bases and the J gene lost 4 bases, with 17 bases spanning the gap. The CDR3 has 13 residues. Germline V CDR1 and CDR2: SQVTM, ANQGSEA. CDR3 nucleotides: TGCAGCGCTGGTACTAGGTTTGGTTACGAGCAGTACTTC. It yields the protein CSAGTRFGYEQYF.

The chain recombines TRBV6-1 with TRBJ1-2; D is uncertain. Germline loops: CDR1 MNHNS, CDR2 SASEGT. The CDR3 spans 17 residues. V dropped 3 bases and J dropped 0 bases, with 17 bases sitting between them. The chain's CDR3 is CASSDFAGPRTNYGYTF. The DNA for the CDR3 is TGTGCCAGCAGTGATTTTGCGGGTCCACGTACTAACTATGGCTACACCTTC.

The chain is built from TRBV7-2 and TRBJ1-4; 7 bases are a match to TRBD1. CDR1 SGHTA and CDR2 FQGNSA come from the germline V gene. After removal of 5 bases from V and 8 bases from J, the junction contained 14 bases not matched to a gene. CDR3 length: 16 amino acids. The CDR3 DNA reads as TGTGCCAGCAGCCCCCAGGGGGGCGTCGGACTAGAAAAACTGTTTTTT. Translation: CASSPQGGVGLEKLFF.

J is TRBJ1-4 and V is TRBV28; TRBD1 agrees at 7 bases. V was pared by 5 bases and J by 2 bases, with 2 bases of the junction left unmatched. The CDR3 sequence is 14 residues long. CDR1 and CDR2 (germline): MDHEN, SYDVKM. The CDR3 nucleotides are TGTGCCAGCAGTCAACAGGGGACTAATGAAAAACTGTTTTTT. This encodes CASSQQGTNEKLFF.

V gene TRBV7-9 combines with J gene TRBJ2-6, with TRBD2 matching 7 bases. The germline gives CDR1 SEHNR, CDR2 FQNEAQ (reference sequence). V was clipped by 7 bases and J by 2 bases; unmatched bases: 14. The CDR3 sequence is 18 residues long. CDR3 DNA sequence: TGTGCCAGCACCAAGGGAGGGGCAGGGCTGGCTGGGGCCAACGTCCTGACTTTC. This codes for CASTKGGAGLAGANVLTF.

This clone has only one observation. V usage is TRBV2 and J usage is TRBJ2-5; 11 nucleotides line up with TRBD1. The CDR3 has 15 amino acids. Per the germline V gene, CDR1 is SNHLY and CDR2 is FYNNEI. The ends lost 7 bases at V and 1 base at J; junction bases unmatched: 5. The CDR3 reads CASTRTGGFQETQYF. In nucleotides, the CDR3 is TGTGCCAGCACCCGGACAGGGGGCTTCCAAGAGACCCAGTACTTC.

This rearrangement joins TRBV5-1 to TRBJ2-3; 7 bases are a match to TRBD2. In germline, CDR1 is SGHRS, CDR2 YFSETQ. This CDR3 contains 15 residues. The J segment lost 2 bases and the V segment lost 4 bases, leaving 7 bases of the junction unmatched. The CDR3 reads CASSLAGAHTDTQYF. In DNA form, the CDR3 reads TGCGCCAGCAGCCTTGCGGGAGCGCACACAGATACGCAGTATTTT.

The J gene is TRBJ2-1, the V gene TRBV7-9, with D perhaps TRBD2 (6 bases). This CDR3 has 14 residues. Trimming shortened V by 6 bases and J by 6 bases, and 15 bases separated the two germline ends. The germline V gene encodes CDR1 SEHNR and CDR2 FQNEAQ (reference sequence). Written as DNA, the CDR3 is TGTGCCAGCAGTCCAGCGGGCCTACTCAATGAGCAGTTCTTC. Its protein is CASSPAGLLNEQFF.

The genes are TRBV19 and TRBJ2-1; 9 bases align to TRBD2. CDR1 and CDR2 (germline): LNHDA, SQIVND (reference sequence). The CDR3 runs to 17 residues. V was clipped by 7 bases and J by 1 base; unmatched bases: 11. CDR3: CASTGRASGISYNEQFF. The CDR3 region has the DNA TGTGCCAGTACCGGAAGGGCTAGCGGGATTTCCTACAATGAGCAGTTCTTC.

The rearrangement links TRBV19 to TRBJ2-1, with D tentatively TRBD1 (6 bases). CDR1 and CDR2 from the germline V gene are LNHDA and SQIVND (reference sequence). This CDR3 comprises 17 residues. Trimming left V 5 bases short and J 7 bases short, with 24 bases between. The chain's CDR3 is CASSDHSGTRMGNEQFF. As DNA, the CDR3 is TGTGCCAGTAGTGACCACTCCGGGACACGGATGGGGAATGAGCAGTTCTTC.

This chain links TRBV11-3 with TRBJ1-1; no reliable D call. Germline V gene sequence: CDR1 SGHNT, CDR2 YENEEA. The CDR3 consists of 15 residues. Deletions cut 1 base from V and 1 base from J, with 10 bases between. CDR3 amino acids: CASSLGGSSNTEAFF. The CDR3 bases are TGTGCCAGCAGCTTAGGAGGCAGTTCGAACACTGAAGCTTTCTTT.

The CDR3 region is CASSLEGGLHEQYF. The CDR3, as DNA: TGCGCCAGCAGCCTCGAGGGAGGGCTCCACGAGCAGTACTTC. The chain carries TRBV4-1 and TRBJ2-7; TRBD2 aligns across 7 bases. V dropped 4 bases and J dropped 5; count of bases not matched to a gene: 8. CDR1 is MGHRA, CDR2 YSYEKL, per germline. This CDR3 spans 14 amino acids.

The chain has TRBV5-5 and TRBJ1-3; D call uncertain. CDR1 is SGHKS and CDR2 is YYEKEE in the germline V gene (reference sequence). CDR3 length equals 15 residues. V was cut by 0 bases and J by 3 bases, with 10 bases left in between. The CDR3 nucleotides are TGTGCCAGCAGCTTGGCGGGAATAGTTGGAAACACCATATATTTT. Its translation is CASSLAGIVGNTIYF.

The CDR3 nucleotides are TGTGCCAGCAGCCAAGGTTCGGCACCGGGACTAGCGGCCCAAGAGACCCAGTACTTC. Encoded protein: CASSQGSAPGLAAQETQYF. J is TRBJ2-5 and V is TRBV4-2, with TRBD2 identical over 11 bases. The CDR3 is 19 amino acids. Germline CDR1 reads LGHNA; CDR2 reads YNFKEQ. Trimming cost V 1 base and J 1 base; bases outside gene matches: 11.

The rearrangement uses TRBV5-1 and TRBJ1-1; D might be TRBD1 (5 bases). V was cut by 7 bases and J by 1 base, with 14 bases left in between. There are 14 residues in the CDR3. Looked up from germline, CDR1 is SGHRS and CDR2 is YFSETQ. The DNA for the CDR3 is TGCGCCAGCGTACCGGGGGGAACGAACACTGAAGCTTTCTTT. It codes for CASVPGGTNTEAFF.

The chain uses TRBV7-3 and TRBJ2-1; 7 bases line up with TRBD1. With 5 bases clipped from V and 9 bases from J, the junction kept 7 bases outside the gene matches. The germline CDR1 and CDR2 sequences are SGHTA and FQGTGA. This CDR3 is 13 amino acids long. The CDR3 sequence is CASSRQGFGEQFF. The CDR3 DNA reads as TGTGCCAGCAGCCGACAGGGATTCGGTGAGCAGTTCTTC.

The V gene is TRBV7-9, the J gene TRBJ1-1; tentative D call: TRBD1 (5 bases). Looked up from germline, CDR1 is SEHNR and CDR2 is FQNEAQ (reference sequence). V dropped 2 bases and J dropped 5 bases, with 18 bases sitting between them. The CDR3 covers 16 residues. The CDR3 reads CASSLSGISFKTEAFF. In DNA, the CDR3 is TGTGCCAGCAGCTTATCAGGGATCAGTTTTAAAACTGAAGCTTTCTTT.

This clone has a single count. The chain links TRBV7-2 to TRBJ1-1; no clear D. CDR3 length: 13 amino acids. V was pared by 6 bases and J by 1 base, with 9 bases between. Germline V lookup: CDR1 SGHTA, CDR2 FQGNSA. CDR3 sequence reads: CASRPTRNTEAFF. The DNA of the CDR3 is TGTGCCAGCAGACCCACAAGGAACACTGAAGCTTTCTTT.

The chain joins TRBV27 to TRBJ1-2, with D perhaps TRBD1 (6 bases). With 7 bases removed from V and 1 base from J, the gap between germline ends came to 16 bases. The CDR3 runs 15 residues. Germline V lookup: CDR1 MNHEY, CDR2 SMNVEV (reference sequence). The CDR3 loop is CASKDRSTRNYGYTF. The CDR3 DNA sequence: TGTGCCAGCAAGGACAGATCAACCCGTAACTATGGCTACACCTTC.

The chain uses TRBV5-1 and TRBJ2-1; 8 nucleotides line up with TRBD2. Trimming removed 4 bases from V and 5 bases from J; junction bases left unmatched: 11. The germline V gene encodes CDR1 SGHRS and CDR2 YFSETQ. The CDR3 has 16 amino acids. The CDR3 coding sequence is TGCGCCAGCAGCCCGACCGCCGGGAGGGCCAACAATGAGCAGTTCTTC. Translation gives CASSPTAGRANNEQFF.

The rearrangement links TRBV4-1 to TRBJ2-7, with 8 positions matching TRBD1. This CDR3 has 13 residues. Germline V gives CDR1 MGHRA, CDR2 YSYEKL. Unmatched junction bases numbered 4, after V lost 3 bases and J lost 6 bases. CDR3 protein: CASSQTGVGEQYF. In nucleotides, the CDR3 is TGCGCCAGCAGCCAGACAGGGGTTGGCGAGCAGTACTTC.

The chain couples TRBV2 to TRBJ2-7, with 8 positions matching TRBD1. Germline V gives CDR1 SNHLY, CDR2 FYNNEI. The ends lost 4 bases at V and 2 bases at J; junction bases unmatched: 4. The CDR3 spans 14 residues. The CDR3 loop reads CASSGQGLPYEQYF. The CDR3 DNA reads TGTGCCAGCAGTGGACAGGGGTTGCCCTACGAGCAGTACTTC. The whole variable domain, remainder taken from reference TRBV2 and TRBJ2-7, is EPEVTQTPSHQVTQMGQEVILRCVPISNHLYFYWYRQILGQKVEFLVSFYNNEISEKSEIFDDQFSVERPDGSNFTLKIRSTKLEDSAMYFCASSGQGLPYEQYFGPGTRLTVT.

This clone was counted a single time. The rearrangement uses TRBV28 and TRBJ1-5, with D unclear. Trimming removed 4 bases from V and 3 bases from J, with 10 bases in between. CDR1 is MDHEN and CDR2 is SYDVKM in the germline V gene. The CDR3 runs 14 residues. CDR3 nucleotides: TGTGCCAGCAGTTCCGGACTGGCCAATCAGCCCCAGCATTTT. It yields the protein CASSSGLANQPQHF.

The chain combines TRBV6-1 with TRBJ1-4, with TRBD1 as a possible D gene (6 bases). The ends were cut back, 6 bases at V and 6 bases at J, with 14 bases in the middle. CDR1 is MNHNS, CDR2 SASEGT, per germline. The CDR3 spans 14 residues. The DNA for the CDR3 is TGTGCCAGCAGCCGCAGGGGAGGGGATGAAAAACTGTTTTTT. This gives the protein CASSRRGGDEKLFF.

CDR3 protein: CATSTGSREKLFF. Here the CDR3 DNA reads TGTGCCACCTCGACAGGGAGTCGTGAAAAACTGTTTTTT. V gene TRBV28 combines with J gene TRBJ1-4, with 7 bases identical to TRBD1. The V segment lost 10 bases and the J segment 7 bases; nucleotides outside the gene matches: 9. The CDR3 loop spans 13 amino acids. Germline values: CDR1 MDHEN, CDR2 SYDVKM.

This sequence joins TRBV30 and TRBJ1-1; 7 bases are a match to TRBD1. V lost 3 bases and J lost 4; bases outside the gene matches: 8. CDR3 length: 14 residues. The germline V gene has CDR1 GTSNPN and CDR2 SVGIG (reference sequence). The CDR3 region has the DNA TGTGCCTGGAGCCCCCAAGGGGGCAGCACTGAAGCTTTCTTT. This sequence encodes CAWSPQGGSTEAFF.

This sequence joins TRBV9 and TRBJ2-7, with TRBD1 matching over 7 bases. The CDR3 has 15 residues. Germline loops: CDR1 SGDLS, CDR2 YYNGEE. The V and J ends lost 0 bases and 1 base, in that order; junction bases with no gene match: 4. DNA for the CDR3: TGTGCCAGCAGCGTAGGACAGGGCCTTTCCTACGAGCAGTACTTC. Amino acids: CASSVGQGLSYEQYF.

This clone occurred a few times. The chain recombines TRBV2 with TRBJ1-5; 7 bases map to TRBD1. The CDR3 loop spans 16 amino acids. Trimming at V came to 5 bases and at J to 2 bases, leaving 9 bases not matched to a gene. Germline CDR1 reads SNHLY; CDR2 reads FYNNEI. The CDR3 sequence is CASSYLQGSGNQPQHF. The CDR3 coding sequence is TGTGCCAGCAGTTATCTACAGGGGAGTGGCAATCAGCCCCAGCATTTT.

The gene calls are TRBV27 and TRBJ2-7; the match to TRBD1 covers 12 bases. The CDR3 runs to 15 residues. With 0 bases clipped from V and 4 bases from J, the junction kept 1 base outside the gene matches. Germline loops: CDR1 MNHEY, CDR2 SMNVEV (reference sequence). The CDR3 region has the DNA TGTGCCAGCAGTTTATCGGGACAGGGGGCTTACGAGCAGTACTTC. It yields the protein CASSLSGQGAYEQYF.

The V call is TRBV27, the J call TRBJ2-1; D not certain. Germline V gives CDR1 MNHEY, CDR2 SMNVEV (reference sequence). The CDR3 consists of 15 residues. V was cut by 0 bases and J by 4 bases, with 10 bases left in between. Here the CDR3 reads CASSLSPWAYNEQFF. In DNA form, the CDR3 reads TGTGCCAGCAGTTTATCCCCGTGGGCATACAATGAGCAGTTCTTC.